This T cell receptor beta chain was obtained from a study of blood T cell repertoires in COVID-19 (dated by TCRdb to 2020 to 2021). Some background on the complete study: Samples from collaborators originated in the United States, Italy and Spain and spanned both the acute and convalescent phases of COVID-19. Where available, HLA class I and class II types were obtained from metadata supplied by the sample provider rather than from assay-based typing. The prospective study material was composed of cDNA or gDNA derived from T cells, B-cell-depleted T cells, or PBMCs. Samples came from the ongoing ImmuneRACE study (first 160 participants) plus 1,254 subjects from 6 global collaborators. The dataset comprised deeply sampled blood TCRbeta repertoires from subjects exposed to, actively infected with, or recovered from COVID-19. A freely available public database, intended as a resource for researchers studying the immune response to SARS-CoV-2, is where the repertoires were released. A de-identified subject ID, COVID-19 status, age in years and sex were almost always included in the sample metadata.

Overall study results and their limits: The amount of clinical and demographic metadata varied by source and participant and was provided uncurated.

Collaborating institutions collected whole blood in K2EDTA tubes following their own protocols. For TCRbeta analysis, collaborators shipped samples in one of three forms: frozen whole blood, isolated PBMCs, or DNA extracted from either of those sample types. TCRbeta CDR3 regions were amplified from genomic DNA by means of the immunoSEQ Assay, a bias-controlled multiplex PCR. As for the original processing: The number of nucleated cells in each sample was estimated by amplification of reference gene primers within the assay. To quantify the absolute abundance of each unique TCRbeta CDR3 rearrangement, sequence reads were collapsed and filtered. For each sample, productive Simpson clonality was calculated as the square root of Simpson's diversity index over productive rearrangements. Not all clones reach the TCRdb copy of this immuneACCESS table, which keeps in-frame sequences only. Checked studies attribute under half of the gap to unresolved V genes and leave the rest unexplained. V and J calls plus clone size are reproduced from that table; the DNA served to infer D and trimming. A total of about 110,000 clones appear in this sample, less than 85% of them only once. 1.8% of the sample is held by the ten biggest clonotypes.

Comment on this clone: Its antigen is not yet known. Base qualities were left out, and no much larger clone turns up one base away.

The sequencing sample was made of peripheral blood. This clonotype was sampled from a woman aged 40 to 50 with acute or convalescent COVID-19.

The CDR3 protein: CASSPDWGKGLYEQYF. The bases are TGTGCCAGCAGCCCCGATTGGGGCAAAGGCCTCTACGAGCAGTACTTC. Rearrangement joined TRBV7-9 to TRBJ2-7; TRBD1 is a possible D gene, resting on 5 matching bases. Reading from cysteine to phenylalanine, the CDR3 counts 16 amino acids. This entry keeps only the CDR3 DNA: 48 bases, framed from base 1. The CDR1 and CDR2 encoded by the germline V gene (reference sequence) are SEHNR and FQNEAQ. V is cut by 5 bases and J by 3 bases, and the space between the germline ends is 20 bases.